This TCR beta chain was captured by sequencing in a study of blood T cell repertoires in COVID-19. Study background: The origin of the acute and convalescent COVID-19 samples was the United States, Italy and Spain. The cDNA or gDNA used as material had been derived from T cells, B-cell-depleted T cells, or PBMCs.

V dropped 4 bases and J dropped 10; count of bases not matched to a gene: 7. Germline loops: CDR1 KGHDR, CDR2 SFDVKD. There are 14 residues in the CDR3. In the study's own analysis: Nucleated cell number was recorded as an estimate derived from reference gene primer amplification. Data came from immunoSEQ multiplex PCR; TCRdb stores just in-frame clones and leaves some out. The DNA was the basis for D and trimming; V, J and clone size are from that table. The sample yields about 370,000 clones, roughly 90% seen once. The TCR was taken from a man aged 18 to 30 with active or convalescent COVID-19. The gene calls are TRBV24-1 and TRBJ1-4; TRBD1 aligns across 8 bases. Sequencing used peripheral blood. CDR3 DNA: TGTGCCACCAGTGACCCCGGACAGGGAGGAAAACTGTTTTTT. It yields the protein CATSDPGQGGKLFF.